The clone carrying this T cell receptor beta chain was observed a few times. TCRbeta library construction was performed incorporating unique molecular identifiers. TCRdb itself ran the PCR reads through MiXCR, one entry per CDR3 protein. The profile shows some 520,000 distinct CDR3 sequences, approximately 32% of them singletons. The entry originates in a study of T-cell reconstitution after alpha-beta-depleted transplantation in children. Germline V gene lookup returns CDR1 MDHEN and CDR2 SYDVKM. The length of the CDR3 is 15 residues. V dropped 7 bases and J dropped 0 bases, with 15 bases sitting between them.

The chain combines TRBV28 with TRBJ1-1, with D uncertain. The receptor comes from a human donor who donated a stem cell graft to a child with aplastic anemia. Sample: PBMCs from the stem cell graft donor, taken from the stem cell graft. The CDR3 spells CASTSGFGVNTEAFF. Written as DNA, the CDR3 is TGTGCCAGCACCTCGGGTTTTGGGGTGAACACTGAAGCTTTCTTT.